These 30 T cell receptor beta chains originate from one sample sequenced in a study of blood T cell repertoires in COVID-19. Produced via immunoSEQ multiplex PCR; TCRdb's table is partial and in-frame only. The top ten clones hold 2.5% to 3.5% of a sample with fewer than 400,000 clones, about 90% of them seen once. The source material was peripheral blood. All receptors derive from a woman under 40 with COVID-19, enrolled during active disease.

V gene TRBV7-9 combines with J gene TRBJ2-3; 10 positions match TRBD2. This CDR3 comprises 14 residues. Germline CDR1 and CDR2: SEHNR and FQNEAQ (reference sequence). After removal of 4 bases from V and 5 bases from J, the junction contained 3 bases not matched to a gene. The CDR3, as DNA: TGTGCCAGCAGCTCTAGCGGGAGACAAGATACGCAGTATTTT. Amino acids: CASSSSGRQDTQYF. Based on the CDR3 plus reference TRBV7-9 and TRBJ2-3, the full variable domain is DTGVSQNPRHKITKRGQNVTFRCDPISEHNRLYWYRQTLGQGPEFLTYFQNEAQLEKSRLLSDRFSAERPKGSFSTLEIQRTEQGDSAMYLCASSSSGRQDTQYFGPGTRLTVL.

The chain links TRBV19 to TRBJ1-2; 7 bases align to TRBD1. With 0 bases clipped from V and 4 bases from J, the junction kept 8 bases outside the gene matches. Germline lookup yields CDR1 LNHDA and CDR2 SQIVND (reference sequence). The CDR3 length is 16 residues. The CDR3: CASSIDYRGLFYGYTF. CDR3 sequence (DNA): TGTGCCAGTAGTATAGACTACAGGGGCCTTTTCTATGGCTACACCTTC. Supplemented by reference TRBV19 and TRBJ1-2, the full variable domain reads DGGITQSPKYLFRKEGQNVTLSCEQNLNHDAMYWYRQDPGQGLRLIYYSQIVNDFQKGDIAEGYSVSREKKESFPLTVTSAQKNPTAFYLCASSIDYRGLFYGYTFGSGTRLTVV.

The chain is built from TRBV7-8 and TRBJ1-1, with 7 bases that match TRBD1. The V gene end was trimmed by 2 bases and the J gene end by 1 base; junction bases not matched to a gene: 4. CDR1 is SGHVS, CDR2 FQNEAQ, per germline. The CDR3 spans 15 residues. The DNA for the CDR3 is TGTGCCAGCAGCTTAAGAAGGACAGGGAACACTGAAGCTTTCTTT. It yields the protein CASSLRRTGNTEAFF.

This clone was recorded once. This sequence joins TRBV7-2 and TRBJ2-7; D is perhaps TRBD1 (6 bases). V was trimmed by 4 bases and J by 3 bases, leaving 13 bases between them. The CDR3 runs to 14 residues. Germline V lookup: CDR1 SGHTA, CDR2 FQGNSA. Written as DNA, the CDR3 is TGTGCCAGCAGCTCCGGGACACGGGGCTACGAGCAGTACTTC. Translated: CASSSGTRGYEQYF. The whole variable domain, remainder taken from reference TRBV7-2 and TRBJ2-7, is GAGVSQSPSNKVTEKGKDVELRCDPISGHTALYWYRQSLGQGLEFLIYFQGNSAPDKSGLPSDRFSAERTGGSVSTLTIQRTQQEDSAVYLCASSSGTRGYEQYFGPGTRLTVT.

The chain employs TRBV30 and TRBJ1-5; possibly TRBD1 for D (6 bases). The V gene's germline CDR1 is GTSNPN and CDR2 SVGIG (reference sequence). The ends were cut back, 6 bases at V and 3 bases at J, with 15 bases in the middle. This CDR3 region has 14 residues. The DNA for the CDR3 is TGTGCCTGCCAAAAGGCAGGGGTCAATCAGCCCCAGCATTTT. The encoded protein is CACQKAGVNQPQHF. Full variable domain (outside the CDR3, taken from reference TRBV30 and TRBJ1-5): SQTIHQWPATLVQPVGSPLSLECTVEGTSNPNLYWYRQAAGRGLQLLFYSVGIGQISSEVPQNLSASRPQDRQFILSSKKLLLSDSGFYLCACQKAGVNQPQHFGDGTRLSIL.

This CDR3 is CATSRAKETQYF. The CDR3 nucleotides are TGTGCCACCAGCAGAGCTAAAGAGACCCAGTACTTC. The rearrangement links TRBV15 to TRBJ2-5, with D unclear. The CDR3 runs to 12 residues. Looked up from germline, CDR1 is LNHNV and CDR2 is YYDKDF (reference sequence). V was pared by 1 base and J by 3 bases, with 3 bases between.

V usage is TRBV13 and J usage is TRBJ1-1, with 10 bases identical to TRBD1. J gave up 4 bases and V 6 bases, and 5 bases lay outside the gene matches. Germline V gene lookup returns CDR1 PRHDT and CDR2 FYEKMQ (reference sequence). The CDR3 loop spans 14 amino acids. The CDR3, as DNA: TGTGCCAGCAGGTCCGGGACAGGGGTCACTGAAGCTTTCTTT. It yields the protein CASRSGTGVTEAFF.

This chain uses TRBV19 with TRBJ2-1, with 7 bases identical to TRBD2. With V trimmed by 1 base and J by 6 bases, 12 bases remained unmatched. The germline V gene encodes CDR1 LNHDA and CDR2 SQIVND (reference sequence). The CDR3 runs to 17 residues. CDR3 sequence (DNA): TGTGCCAGTAGTATAGTGGGTCGGGGGGAGGGCCTCAATGAGCAGTTCTTC. This translates into CASSIVGRGEGLNEQFF. The whole variable domain, filled in from reference TRBV19 and TRBJ2-1, reads DGGITQSPKYLFRKEGQNVTLSCEQNLNHDAMYWYRQDPGQGLRLIYYSQIVNDFQKGDIAEGYSVSREKKESFPLTVTSAQKNPTAFYLCASSIVGRGEGLNEQFFGPGTRLTVL.

The V call is TRBV6-5, the J call TRBJ1-1, with a possible D match to TRBD1 (5 bases). Trimming cost V 0 bases and J 3 bases, with 8 bases left between them. The CDR3 is 14 residues long. In germline, CDR1 is MNHEY, CDR2 SVGAGI. The CDR3 is CASSYSFRDTEAFF. The CDR3 DNA sequence: TGTGCCAGCAGTTACTCGTTCAGGGACACTGAAGCTTTCTTT.

In its sample, this clone was seen a few times. This chain connects TRBV29-1 to TRBJ1-1, with 9 bases lining up with TRBD1. V was clipped by 7 bases and J by 0 bases; unmatched bases: 9. CDR1 SQVTM and CDR2 ANQGSEA come from the germline V gene. This CDR3 has 15 amino acids. This chain's CDR3 is CSATPGQGLNTEAFF. The CDR3 bases are TGCAGCGCCACCCCGGGACAGGGCCTGAACACTGAAGCTTTCTTT.

The chain combines TRBV16 with TRBJ1-2; D not resolved. Germline V CDR1 and CDR2: KGHSY, FQNENV. Trimming shortened V by 1 base and J by 4 bases, and 7 bases separated the two germline ends. This CDR3 region has 13 residues. The CDR3 DNA is TGTGCCAGCAGCCAATTTTCCGGCTATGGCTACACCTTC. Its translation is CASSQFSGYGYTF.

V and J are TRBV10-1 and TRBJ2-5; 14 nucleotides align to TRBD2. Germline CDR1 reads WNHNN; CDR2 reads SYGVQD (reference sequence). The CDR3 runs 15 residues. J gave up 3 bases and V 4 bases, and 1 base lay outside the gene matches. In DNA form, the CDR3 reads TGCGCCAGCAGTGTGGGACTAGCGGGAGAAGAGACCCAGTACTTC. It translates to CASSVGLAGEETQYF.

This chain links TRBV7-2 with TRBJ2-1, with 7 bases lining up with TRBD2. The CDR3 is 14 amino acids. J was trimmed by 8 bases and V by 1 base; bases with no gene match: 5. Germline V gene sequence: CDR1 SGHTA, CDR2 FQGNSA. CDR3 bases: TGTGCCAGCAGCTTAGGGCTAGCGGTCTATGAGCAGTTCTTC. It encodes CASSLGLAVYEQFF.

The V call is TRBV12-5, the J call TRBJ1-2, with D perhaps matching TRBD1 (5 bases). Germline V gene sequence: CDR1 LGHNT, CDR2 FRNRAP. The CDR3 runs 15 residues. The ends were cut back, 5 bases at V and 3 bases at J, with 16 bases in the middle. This CDR3 is CASGMGLRGDYGYTF. Here the CDR3 DNA reads TGTGCTAGTGGTATGGGACTTCGGGGGGACTATGGCTACACCTTC.

The V gene is TRBV18, the J gene TRBJ1-5; TRBD1 matches 7 bases. Germline V lookup: CDR1 KGHSH, CDR2 LQKENI. Trimming cost V 3 bases and J 5 bases; bases outside gene matches: 4. This CDR3 region has 14 residues. The CDR3 DNA follows: TGTGCCAGCTCACCCAGGGGGTCGGATCAGCCCCAGCATTTT. It yields the protein CASSPRGSDQPQHF. The full variable domain, with the rest looked up from reference TRBV18 and TRBJ1-5, is NAGVMQNPRHLVRRRGQEARLRCSPMKGHSHVYWYRQLPEEGLKFMVYLQKENIIDESGMPKERFSAEFPKEGPSILRIQQVVRGDSAAYFCASSPRGSDQPQHFGDGTRLSIL.

The rearrangement uses TRBV28 and TRBJ1-2; D is perhaps TRBD1 (5 bases). This CDR3 spans 15 amino acids. The V gene's germline CDR1 is MDHEN and CDR2 SYDVKM. V dropped 5 bases and J dropped 4 bases, with 17 bases sitting between them. The CDR3 is CASSPRQRLSYGYTF. CDR3 nucleotides: TGTGCCAGCAGTCCAAGACAGCGCCTAAGCTATGGCTACACCTTC.

The CDR3 DNA reads TGTGCCAGCAGCTTAGCGAGCGGGAGGCCTAACTCCTACGAGCAGTACTTC. This translates into CASSLASGRPNSYEQYF. The V gene is TRBV7-6, the J gene TRBJ2-7; 9 nucleotides match TRBD2. Germline V gives CDR1 SGHVS, CDR2 FNYEAQ. The CDR3 has 17 amino acids. Trimming at V came to 0 bases and at J to 0 bases, leaving 6 bases not matched to a gene.

This clone has just one count. CDR3 region: CAWRPGTGGRTWAKNIQYF. In DNA form, the CDR3 reads TGTGCCTGGAGACCTGGGACAGGGGGACGGACTTGGGCCAAAAACATTCAGTACTTC. This rearrangement joins TRBV30 to TRBJ2-4; 11 bases are shared with TRBD1. The CDR3 runs 19 residues. The germline gives CDR1 GTSNPN, CDR2 SVGIG (reference sequence). J gave up 1 base and V 3 bases, and 14 bases lay outside the gene matches.

The V call is TRBV19, the J call TRBJ1-3, with D maybe TRBD1 (5 bases). This CDR3 is built from 15 residues. V was cut by 7 bases and J by 4 bases, with 17 bases left in between. The germline V gene has CDR1 LNHDA and CDR2 SQIVND (reference sequence). The CDR3 bases are TGTGCCAGTAAATCTGACAGTTATTCCGGAAACACCATATATTTT. It translates to CASKSDSYSGNTIYF. The full variable domain, rest sourced from reference TRBV19 and TRBJ1-3, is DGGITQSPKYLFRKEGQNVTLSCEQNLNHDAMYWYRQDPGQGLRLIYYSQIVNDFQKGDIAEGYSVSREKKESFPLTVTSAQKNPTAFYLCASKSDSYSGNTIYFGEGSWLTVV.

V usage is TRBV4-1 and J usage is TRBJ1-2; D gene ambiguous. Trimming cost V 1 base and J 6 bases, with 15 bases left between them. The length of the CDR3 is 15 residues. The germline gives CDR1 MGHRA, CDR2 YSYEKL. The CDR3 spells CASSQGRIELNGYTF. In DNA, the CDR3 is TGCGCCAGCAGCCAAGGCAGGATAGAGCTGAATGGCTACACCTTC.

The chain carries TRBV6-6 and TRBJ1-6, with 9 bases fitting TRBD1. The ends lost 6 bases at V and 1 base at J; junction bases unmatched: 16. The CDR3 is 20 amino acids. CDR1 and CDR2 (germline): MNHNY, SVGAGI (reference sequence). This chain's CDR3 is CASSPSPKQGAVSYNSPLHF. For the CDR3, the DNA is TGTGCCAGCAGCCCCAGCCCGAAACAGGGGGCAGTTTCCTATAATTCACCCCTCCACTTT.

The V and J genes are TRBV5-1 and TRBJ1-2, with D maybe TRBD1 (5 bases). Germline CDR1 is SGHRS and CDR2 is YFSETQ. The CDR3 is made up of 15 amino acids. V was cut by 0 bases and J by 12 bases, with 21 bases left in between. CDR3 coding DNA: TGCGCCAGCAGCTTGGTGCCAGGGTTTGCTCCGGACGACACCTTC. Protein product: CASSLVPGFAPDDTF.

J is TRBJ1-2 and V is TRBV7-9; no clear D. Germline CDR1 reads SEHNR; CDR2 reads FQNEAQ (reference sequence). The CDR3 consists of 13 residues. The ends were cut back, 2 bases at V and 1 base at J, with 5 bases in the middle. Here the CDR3 reads CASSLLFNYGYTF. In nucleotides, the CDR3 is TGTGCCAGCAGCTTACTGTTTAACTATGGCTACACCTTC.

This chain links TRBV28 with TRBJ1-1; tentatively, D is TRBD1 (6 bases). Germline assignment: CDR1 MDHEN and CDR2 SYDVKM. Deletions cut 10 bases from V and 0 bases from J, with 12 bases between. The CDR3 extends over 13 amino acids. DNA for the CDR3: TGTGCCATCGCGACAGGCCTGAACACTGAAGCTTTCTTT. It specifies CAIATGLNTEAFF.

V is TRBV27 and J is TRBJ2-7; weak D call: TRBD2 (5 bases). CDR1 MNHEY and CDR2 SMNVEV come from the germline V gene (reference sequence). This CDR3 has 14 amino acids. Trimming shortened V by 4 bases and J by 2 bases, and 12 bases separated the two germline ends. For the CDR3, the DNA is TGTGCCAGCAGTTGGACTTCTAGTCCCTACGAGCAGTACTTC. It is translated as CASSWTSSPYEQYF.

As concerns this clone: The sample has other DNA sequences that encode this CDR3 too. V is TRBV20-1 and J is TRBJ2-1; D gene uncertain. CDR1 is DFQATT, CDR2 SNEGSKA, per germline (reference sequence). There are 11 residues in the CDR3. V lost 0 bases, J lost 10 bases, and 7 bases lay in between. CDR3 DNA: TGCAGTGCTAGAGAATCAAGCGAGCAGTTCTTC. The encoded protein is CSARESSEQFF.

This chain uses TRBV29-1 with TRBJ2-7; D possibly uses TRBD1 or TRBD2 (5 bases each). The CDR3 runs 12 residues. CDR1 and CDR2 (germline): SQVTM, ANQGSEA. Trimming took off 5 bases at V and 5 bases at J, with 13 bases between the two ends. CDR3 DNA: TGCAGCGTTAAAGGGGTGGGAGACGAGCAGTACTTC. Its translation: CSVKGVGDEQYF.

This clone has only one observation. The chain joins TRBV24-1 to TRBJ1-2; a possible D gene is TRBD1 (6 bases). V was shortened by 5 bases and J by 4 bases, with 19 bases between the two germline ends. The CDR3 consists of 16 residues. The germline CDR1 and CDR2 sequences are KGHDR and SFDVKD. The CDR3 DNA sequence: TGTGCCACCAGTGTCGGGGGGGCAGGATCCTCCTATGGCTACACCTTC. Protein product: CATSVGGAGSSYGYTF.

V usage is TRBV28 and J usage is TRBJ2-3; D remains ambiguous. Per germline, CDR1 MDHEN and CDR2 SYDVKM. The CDR3 covers 15 residues. V shed 7 bases and J shed 0 bases, with 14 bases lying between them. CDR3 residues: CASKERASSTDTQYF. CDR3 nucleotide sequence: TGTGCCAGCAAAGAGAGAGCCTCTAGCACAGATACGCAGTATTTT. Full variable domain (missing parts from reference TRBV28 and TRBJ2-3): DVKVTQSSRYLVKRTGEKVFLECVQDMDHENMFWYRQDPGLGLRLIYFSYDVKMKEKGDIPEGYSVSREKKERFSLILESASTNQTSMYLCASKERASSTDTQYFGPGTRLTVL.

The V gene is TRBV6-2 or TRBV6-3, the J gene TRBJ1-4, with 7 positions matching TRBD1. In germline, CDR1 is MNHEY, CDR2 SVGEGT. Trimming removed 6 bases from V and 3 bases from J; junction bases left unmatched: 10. This CDR3 spans 16 amino acids. The CDR3 region is CASSRPGTESNEKLFF. The CDR3 region has the DNA TGTGCCAGCAGCCGTCCCGGGACAGAATCTAATGAAAAACTGTTTTTT.